This T cell receptor (beta chain) emerged from a study of blood T cell repertoires in COVID-19. Study-level background: Material from acute and convalescent COVID-19 was sourced from the United States, Italy and Spain. PBMCs, B-cell-depleted T cells, or T cells were the source of the cDNA or gDNA that made up the material.

CDR1 is SGHAT, CDR2 FQNNGV, per germline. Unmatched junction bases numbered 7, after V lost 5 bases and J lost 2 bases. The CDR3 has 16 amino acids. Methods used by the authors: Researchers report that nucleated cell counts were estimated from reference gene primer amplification. Profiling relied on immunoSEQ multiplex PCR, and the TCRdb table lists in-frame clones only, not all of them. The D gene and trimming were derived from the DNA, and the V and J assignments and clone size from that table. The sample has around 24,000 clones, around 79% seen once. This chain uses TRBV11-2 with TRBJ2-3, with 10 positions matching TRBD2. Material for sequencing was peripheral blood. The source of this sequence is a man at least 80 years old with active or convalescent COVID-19. CDR3: CASSVAGGTNTDTQYF. DNA for the CDR3: TGTGCCAGCAGCGTAGCGGGGGGAACCAACACAGATACGCAGTATTTT.